The 12 T cell receptor beta chains listed next were all sequenced from one sample in a study of tumor-infiltrating lymphocytes in primary liver carcinoma. Unsorted bulk tissue, about 17-33 mg of it, served as the source for co-extraction of RNA and DNA. TCR beta cDNA was reverse-transcribed from roughly 520 ng of total RNA. The reaction used a constant-region primer and ProtoScript II reverse transcriptase. Amplification in three nested multiplex PCR rounds with slightly modified ARM-PCR gave rise to TCR beta libraries. TRBV1-TRBV30 forward and Cbeta reverse primers drove the first two roughly 10-cycle rounds. Using its own MiXCR run on the multiplex PCR reads, TCRdb lists one record per CDR3 protein. The sample shows over 100,000 distinct CDR3 sequences, roughly 75% of them seen only once. The sequenced sample was tumor-adjacent normal liver tissue. These receptors originate from an older woman with primary liver carcinoma and hepatitis B virus infection.

This clonotype is a singleton in its sample. An end of the junction does not agree with germline; a read error may underlie this. The rearrangement links TRBV18 to TRBJ2-3; a possible D gene is TRBD2 (5 bases). Germline V gene data show CDR1 as KGHSH and CDR2 as LQKENI. This CDR3 contains 15 residues. The CDR3 here is CAGSLDTPITDTQYF. CDR3 nucleotide sequence: TGTGCCGGCTCACTAGATACTCCGATCACAGATACGCAGTATTTT. Using reference TRBV18 and TRBJ2-3 for the parts outside the CDR3, the full variable domain is NAGVMQNPRHLVRRRGQEARLRCSPMKGHSHVYWYRQLPEEGLKFMVYLQKENIIDESGMPKERFSAEFPKEGPSILRIQQVVRGDSAAYFCAGSLDTPITDTQYFGPGTRLTVL.

About this clonotype itself: A much larger clone is a single base away; this may be a read error. The V call is TRBV28, the J call TRBJ2-2; D is possibly TRBD2 (6 bases). Germline CDR1 is MDHEN and CDR2 is SYDVKM. The CDR3 sequence is 13 residues long. Trimming removed 7 bases from V and 1 base from J, with 7 bases in between. CDR3 loop: CASNSGNTGELFF. CDR3 DNA: TGTGCCAGCAATAGCGGGAACACCGGGGAGCTGTTTTTT.

Remarks on this clonotype: A much more abundant neighbour one base away suggests this may be a read error. The chain links TRBV7-9 to TRBJ1-2; perhaps TRBD1 as D (5 bases). V was clipped by 0 bases and J by 3 bases, with 17 bases between them. Germline V gene data show CDR1 as SEHNR and CDR2 as FQNEAQ (reference sequence). The CDR3 spans 17 residues. CDR3 in DNA: TGTGCCAGCAGCTTAGCCCGTTCTGTCGGGGGAGACTATGGCTACACCTTC. This gives the protein CASSLARSVGGDYGYTF. Complete variable domain (other parts from reference TRBV7-9 and TRBJ1-2): DTGVSQNPRHKITKRGQNVTFRCDPISEHNRLYWYRQTLGQGPEFLTYFQNEAQLEKSRLLSDRFSAERPKGSFSTLEIQRTEQGDSAMYLCASSLARSVGGDYGYTFGSGTRLTVV.

Of note for this clonotype: The junction and the germline gene differ at one end; a read error may be behind it. The chain has TRBV11-2 and TRBJ2-1; D gene ambiguous. The CDR3 has 15 amino acids. Germline-derived CDR1 and CDR2 are SGHAT and FQNNGV. The CDR3 region is CASSLAQLIYNEQIF. CDR3 DNA sequence: TGTGCCAGCAGCTTAGCGCAACTGATATACAATGAGCAGATCTTC.

In regard to this clonotype: Because the CDR3 is missing its conserved closing phenylalanine or tryptophan, this is likely a read error. The rearrangement uses TRBV10-2 and TRBJ2-3; the D is unclear. The CDR3 consists of 13 residues. V lost 0 bases and J lost 4, with 5 bases in between. The germline gives CDR1 WSHSY, CDR2 SAAADI. CDR3 DNA sequence: TGCGCCAGCAGTGAGTCGGTCGCAGATACGCAGTATTCT. Protein: CASSESVADTQYS.

About this clonotype itself: At one end the junction does not follow the germline gene, possibly because of a read error. The chain carries TRBV12-5 and TRBJ1-1, with a weak D call TRBD1 (6 bases). The CDR3 sequence is 14 residues long. Looked up from germline, CDR1 is LGHNT and CDR2 is FRNRAP. CDR3 sequence reads: CTSAPDGGGIEAFF. The CDR3 DNA follows: TGTACTAGTGCCCCGGATGGTGGGGGCATTGAAGCTTTCTTT. The full variable domain, with the rest looked up from reference TRBV12-5 and TRBJ1-1, is DARVTQTPRHKVTEMGQEVTMRCQPILGHNTVFWYRQTMMQGLELLAYFRNRAPLDDSGMPKDRFSAEMPDATLATLKIQPSEPRDSAVYFCTSAPDGGGIEAFFGQGTRLTVV.

This clonotype is classed as medium-sized. The chain combines TRBV12-3 or TRBV12-4 with TRBJ1-2; 8 nucleotides agree with TRBD1. Trimming at V came to 5 bases and at J to 8 bases, leaving 10 bases not matched to a gene. The CDR3 length is 14 residues. CDR3 nucleotide sequence: TGTGCCAGCAGTCCTCCCCGGACAGGGCTCGGCTACACCTTC. Its protein is CASSPPRTGLGYTF.

Concerning this clonotype itself: One end of the junction is discordant with germline, which a read error may explain. CDR3 nucleotides: TGTGCCTCTCACAGGAGAACCACAGATACGCAATATTTT. Translated, it gives CASHRRTTDTQYF. The chain couples TRBV11-2 to TRBJ2-3; weak D call: TRBD1 (5 bases). The CDR3 totals 13 residues. Germline CDR1 reads SGHAT; CDR2 reads FQNNGV. Full variable domain (remainder filled in from reference TRBV11-2 and TRBJ2-3): EAGVAQSPRYKIIEKRQSVAFWCNPISGHATLYWYQQILGQGPKLLIQFQNNGVVDDSQLPKDRFSAERLKGVDSTLKIQPAKLEDSAVYLCASHRRTTDTQYFGPGTRLTVL.

The V and J genes are TRBV11-2 and TRBJ2-2, with a possible D match to TRBD2 (5 bases). The CDR3 consists of 18 residues. Germline CDR1 SGHAT, CDR2 FQNNGV. In nucleotides, the CDR3 is TGTGCGAGCGGCTTAGATTGGAGCCTAGCATTTAGCACCGGGGAGCTGTTTTTT. Its translation is CASGLDWSLAFSTGELFF.

Worth noting for this clonotype: A read error may explain this, as a much larger clone is one base away. The rearrangement joins TRBV6-5 to TRBJ2-3; perhaps TRBD2 as D (5 bases). V was cut by 0 bases and J by 4 bases, with 14 bases left in between. The CDR3 extends over 16 amino acids. Germline lookup yields CDR1 MNHEY and CDR2 SVGAGI. Here the CDR3 DNA reads TGTGCCAGCAGTTACTCGCTAGCAGATCTGTCAGATACGCAGTATTTT. Protein product: CASSYSLADLSDTQYF.

On this clonotype: No conserved phenylalanine or tryptophan ends this CDR3, so it is likely a read error. The J gene is TRBJ2-1, the V gene TRBV29-1; weak D call: TRBD1 (5 bases). The germline gives CDR1 SQVTM, CDR2 ANQGSEA. CDR3 length: 12 amino acids. DNA for the CDR3: TGCAGTGTTGGAGCAGGGATGAATGAGCAGTTCTAC. Its translation: CSVGAGMNEQFY.

A remark on this clonotype: Germline is not matched at one junction end, which may reflect a read error. The chain joins TRBV6-1 to TRBJ2-6, with D possibly matching TRBD2 (6 bases). CDR1 MNHNS and CDR2 SASEGT come from the germline V gene. CDR3 length: 17 residues. CDR3 protein: CASSRDSLSPGAKVLIF. DNA of the CDR3: TGTGCCAGCAGCCGGGACTCTCTCTCCCCTGGGGCCAAGGTCCTGATTTTC.